The clone carrying this T cell receptor beta chain was found a few times. What it binds is not known. Germline assignment: CDR1 DFQATT and CDR2 SNEGSKA (reference sequence). V lost 3 bases, J lost 3 bases, and 5 bases lay in between. CDR3 size: 11 residues. The study sequenced cultured CD4+ T cell DNA using the Oncomine TCR Beta short-read assay. TCRdb passed the PCR reads through MiXCR, listing each CDR3 protein once. The sample holds about 20,000 distinct CDR3 sequences, approximately 61% seen once. These data belong to a study of vaccination and CD4 T cells after COVID-19. Sample treatment: roughly 10-day PBMC culture with coronavirus spike peptide pools or control peptides (ViraFEST assay).

This TCR derives from a human donor who had recovered from COVID-19. Sequencing was carried out using CD4+ T cells from blood, cultured in vitro. The genes are TRBV20-1 and TRBJ1-2; D uncertain. The chain's CDR3 is CSASIDYGYTF. In DNA, the CDR3 is TGCAGTGCTAGTATCGACTATGGCTACACCTTC.